This T cell receptor beta chain was found in a study of CD8 T cells in ankylosing spondylitis. Findings of the study overall: For ankylosing spondylitis blood, a TCR beta motif of under 10 highly homologous variants appeared characteristic. Clones linked with disease were CD8+ and fairly uncommon in the peripheral blood.

It was by quantitative 5'-RACE with molecular barcodes that TCR beta libraries were made. TCRdb used MiXCR to reprocess the 5' RACE reads, holding one entry per CDR3 protein. This sample has under 450,000 distinct CDR3 sequences, with approximately 17% found just once. About this clonotype itself: Its antigen remains unidentified.

CDR1 is DFQATT, CDR2 SNEGSKA, per germline (reference sequence). This CDR3 has 13 amino acids. Trimming cost V 5 bases and J 4 bases, with 12 bases left between them. This sequence joins TRBV20-1 and TRBJ2-1; D gene ambiguous. Specimen: blood, either unsorted or a sorted T cell fraction (not recorded which). The sequence came from a male donor with ankylosing spondylitis. CDR3 nucleotides: TGCAGTGCTGGACCAAACCTTTACAATGAGCAGTTCTTC. Translating gives CSAGPNLYNEQFF.